The 20 T cell receptor beta chains below were found in one sample sequenced in a study of CXCR3-negative and CXCR3-positive naive CD8 T cells. Preparation of TRB cDNA libraries relied on 5' RACE carrying UMI labels. TCRdb reprocessed the 5' RACE reads and stores each CDR3 protein as one record, lacking DNA. This sample's table reports 45,000 or so distinct CDR3 sequences. The source material was memory CD8+ T cells from blood. Every receptor here comes from a human donor in good health. Some clones in this sample may be carry-over from other donors' samples.

By frequency, this clonotype registers medium-sized. This sequence joins TRBV29-1 and TRBJ2-5; TCRdb gives TRBD2 as the D gene, but with no DNA this cannot be confirmed. This CDR3 contains 16 residues. The V gene's germline CDR1 is SQVTM and CDR2 ANQGSEA. CDR3 protein: CSVEGLSEDVQETQYF.

The chain has TRBV14 and TRBJ2-1; checking the TCRdb D call of TRBD1 is not possible without DNA. CDR3 size: 12 residues. From germline, CDR1 is SGHDN and CDR2 FVKESK. CDR3 in amino acids: CASSLQPGEQFF.

V and J are TRBV19 and TRBJ2-7; TCRdb reports TRBD2, a call that lacks DNA to check it against. Germline V lookup: CDR1 LNHDA, CDR2 SQIVND (reference sequence). The CDR3 is 14 amino acids. CDR3 amino acids: CASSPRSGSDEQYF.

CDR3 protein: CSVEEAGFSVTEAFF. This chain connects TRBV29-1 to TRBJ1-1; TCRdb names TRBD1, which stays unverified in the absence of DNA. The CDR3 sequence is 15 residues long. The V gene's germline CDR1 is SQVTM and CDR2 ANQGSEA. The full variable domain, its missing parts supplied by reference TRBV29-1 and TRBJ1-1, is SAVISQKPSRDICQRGTSLTIQCQVDSQVTMMFWYRQQPGQSLTLIATANQGSEATYESGFVIDKFPISRPNLTFSTLTVSNMSPEDSSIYLCSVEEAGFSVTEAFFGQGTRLTVV.

The J gene is TRBJ2-2, the V gene TRBV29-1. This CDR3 has 11 residues. Looked up from germline, CDR1 is SQVTM and CDR2 is ANQGSEA. CDR3 residues: CSVWLDGELFF.

The CDR3 loop reads CASSYLGEGSRLNTEAFF. This sequence joins TRBV6-5 and TRBJ1-1; TCRdb calls TRBD1, which cannot be checked without DNA. The germline CDR1 and CDR2 sequences are MNHEY and SVGAGI. CDR3 length: 18 residues.

V gene TRBV4-3 combines with J gene TRBJ2-7; TCRdb gives TRBD2 as the D gene, but with no DNA this cannot be confirmed. In germline, CDR1 is LGHNA, CDR2 YSLEER. This CDR3 spans 16 amino acids. The CDR3 here is CASSQEWVGGLYEQYF.

The V call is TRBV28, the J call TRBJ1-1; the D call from TCRdb, TRBD1, cannot be confirmed without DNA. CDR1 is MDHEN, CDR2 SYDVKM, per germline. This CDR3 is 12 amino acids long. The CDR3 sequence is CASSPGITEAFF.

This sequence joins TRBV15 and TRBJ1-2. The CDR3 consists of 15 residues. CDR1 is LNHNV and CDR2 is YYDKDF in the germline V gene (reference sequence). This CDR3 reads CATRTNGVQSYGYTF.

This chain joins TRBV3-1 and TRBJ2-1; TCRdb indicates TRBD1, and absent DNA this call remains unverified. The CDR3 length is 13 residues. Germline CDR1 LGHDT, CDR2 YNNKEL (reference sequence). The CDR3 protein is CASSSPGGNGAVF.

The rearrangement joins TRBV29-1 to TRBJ2-1. In germline, CDR1 is SQVTM, CDR2 ANQGSEA. This CDR3 contains 13 residues. The CDR3 sequence: CSVDNSLKNEQFF.

The CDR3 is CSITQGESEAFF. The V call is TRBV29-1, the J call TRBJ1-1; TCRdb proposes TRBD1, but this gene call is untestable without DNA. The germline CDR1 and CDR2 sequences are SQVTM and ANQGSEA. The CDR3 loop spans 12 amino acids.

The chain combines TRBV7-9 with TRBJ2-7; the TCRdb D gene call, TRBD2, has no DNA to confirm it. The CDR3 loop spans 16 amino acids. Germline V lookup: CDR1 SEHNR, CDR2 FQNEAQ (reference sequence). CDR3 sequence reads: CASSTGLAPTSYEQYF.

The chain has TRBV6-1 and TRBJ2-2. The germline gives CDR1 MNHNS, CDR2 SASEGT. The CDR3 spans 14 residues. The chain's CDR3 is CASSRAKDTGELFF.

The chain carries TRBV7-2 and TRBJ2-1; TCRdb's D call, TRBD2, is unchecked because there is no DNA. Looked up from germline, CDR1 is SGHTA and CDR2 is FQGNSA. The length of the CDR3 is 15 residues. The CDR3 reads CASSDSGRGDNEQFF.

The genes are TRBV21-1 and TRBJ1-5. TRBV21-1 is flagged as a pseudogene. The CDR3 covers 13 residues. The CDR3 sequence: CASSVSGHQPQHF.

This chain connects TRBV20-1 to TRBJ1-1. The CDR3 loop spans 13 amino acids. Germline CDR1 and CDR2: DFQATT and SNEGSKA (reference sequence). The CDR3 reads CSARDAGYTEAFF.

The chain combines TRBV28 with TRBJ2-1; absent DNA, TCRdb's TRBD1 call cannot be checked. There are 16 residues in the CDR3. The germline CDR1 and CDR2 sequences are MDHEN and SYDVKM. CDR3 in amino acids: CASSPTGENSYNEQFF.

V and J are TRBV7-6 and TRBJ2-7. CDR3 length: 12 residues. CDR1 is SGHVS, CDR2 FNYEAQ, per germline. CDR3 amino acids: CASSLGQDEQYF.

J is TRBJ1-1 and V is TRBV28. There are 15 residues in the CDR3. Germline V gene lookup returns CDR1 MDHEN and CDR2 SYDVKM. CDR3 protein: CASSSRQVLLGKAFF.